Shown below are 18 T cell receptor beta chains from a single sample sequenced in a study of blood T cell repertoires in COVID-19. The protocol was immunoSEQ multiplex PCR, while the TCRdb copy is restricted to in-frame clones and leaves out a portion. The sample holds 75,000 to 85,000 clones, approximately 86% seen once. Specimen: peripheral blood. These receptors all come from a human donor in a cohort sampled during active COVID-19.

The chain has TRBV5-1 and TRBJ1-3; D is perhaps TRBD1 (6 bases). V lost 4 bases and J lost 5, with 19 bases in between. The CDR3 runs 16 residues. Looked up from germline, CDR1 is SGHRS and CDR2 is YFSETQ. As DNA, the CDR3 is TGCGCCAGCAGCCCGGAGGGGGGGGCTCGAAGAAACACCATATATTTT. Protein: CASSPEGGARRNTIYF.

The rearrangement uses TRBV9 and TRBJ1-6, with D possibly TRBD1 on 5 matching bases. The V end was cut by 3 bases, the J end by 8 bases, with 12 bases between. This CDR3 is built from 14 residues. Germline V CDR1 and CDR2: SGDLS, YYNGEE. The CDR3 DNA follows: TGTGCCAGCAGCGCCGGGACTCCGTATTCACCCCTCCACTTT. It specifies CASSAGTPYSPLHF.

V gene TRBV7-2 combines with J gene TRBJ2-5, with no clear D. Germline V gene data show CDR1 as SGHTA and CDR2 as FQGNSA. The CDR3 is made up of 13 amino acids. Trimming took 1 base from V and 9 from J, leaving 12 bases between them. The CDR3 is CASSLGPGEAQYF. CDR3 in DNA: TGTGCCAGCAGCTTAGGGCCGGGTGAGGCCCAGTACTTC.

This chain uses TRBV3-1 (or the pseudogene TRBV3-2) with TRBJ2-7, with D possibly being TRBD2 (5 bases). The CDR3 is made up of 12 amino acids. V gave up 5 bases and J gave up 7 bases, with 12 bases separating them. Per the germline V gene, CDR1 is LGHDT and CDR2 is YNNKEL (reference sequence). CDR3 nucleotide sequence: TGTGCCAGCAGCAGGACCGGGGATGAGCAGTACTTC. Translating gives CASSRTGDEQYF.

The chain recombines TRBV9 with TRBJ2-2; 9 bases line up with TRBD2. V gave up 0 bases and J gave up 7 bases; unmatched junction bases: 4. Germline-derived CDR1 and CDR2 are SGDLS and YYNGEE. CDR3 length: 15 residues. This CDR3 reads CASSVALAGYGELFF. Here the CDR3 DNA reads TGTGCCAGCAGCGTAGCCCTAGCGGGGTACGGGGAGCTGTTTTTT.

The chain uses TRBV6-5 and TRBJ2-7; TRBD2 matches at 8 bases. V trimming: 9 bases; J trimming: 3 bases; junction bases outside the gene matches: 13. Germline CDR1 reads MNHEY; CDR2 reads SVGAGI. The CDR3 has 15 amino acids. The CDR3 sequence is CASRSGAHPFYEQYF. CDR3 bases: TGTGCCAGTCGTAGCGGGGCCCACCCCTTCTACGAGCAGTACTTC.

The chain uses TRBV18 and TRBJ2-1, with 7 bases aligning to TRBD1. This CDR3 comprises 15 residues. V trimming: 3 bases; J trimming: 4 bases; junction bases outside the gene matches: 6. The germline V gene has CDR1 KGHSH and CDR2 LQKENI. The DNA of the CDR3 is TGTGCCAGCTCACCCCCTAGGGGGCGGTACAATGAGCAGTTCTTC. Translating it yields CASSPPRGRYNEQFF. The entire variable domain, with the rest obtained from reference TRBV18 and TRBJ2-1, is as follows: NAGVMQNPRHLVRRRGQEARLRCSPMKGHSHVYWYRQLPEEGLKFMVYLQKENIIDESGMPKERFSAEFPKEGPSILRIQQVVRGDSAAYFCASSPPRGRYNEQFFGPGTRLTVL.

The chain combines TRBV6-5 with TRBJ1-6; D possibly corresponds to TRBD1 (6 bases). This CDR3 region has 15 residues. V lost 5 bases, J lost 10 bases, and 18 bases lay in between. Germline CDR1 MNHEY, CDR2 SVGAGI. The CDR3 here is CASSIREGDGSPLHF. In DNA, the CDR3 is TGTGCCAGCAGTATCCGGGAGGGGGACGGATCACCCCTCCACTTT.

V is TRBV3-1 (or the pseudogene TRBV3-2) and J is TRBJ1-2; no definite D call. This CDR3 contains 14 residues. Germline-derived CDR1 and CDR2 are LGHDT and YNNKEL (reference sequence). V was pared by 2 bases and J by 7 bases, with 14 bases between. In DNA, the CDR3 is TGTGCCAGCAGCCAATCGGTGCCAAGATCTGGCTACACCTTC. Translated, it gives CASSQSVPRSGYTF.

The CDR3 reads CASSLASQGREKLFF. DNA for the CDR3: TGCGCCAGCAGCTTGGCGAGTCAGGGGCGTGAAAAACTGTTTTTT. This chain joins TRBV5-1 and TRBJ1-4; D possibly corresponds to TRBD1 (6 bases). The CDR3 extends over 15 amino acids. Per germline, CDR1 SGHRS and CDR2 YFSETQ. V was cut by 0 bases and J by 7 bases, with 13 bases left in between.

The rearrangement uses TRBV5-5 and TRBJ1-3; no clear D gene. V lost 3 bases and J lost 0, with 7 bases in between. CDR1 SGHKS and CDR2 YYEKEE come from the germline V gene (reference sequence). The CDR3 consists of 14 residues. CDR3 in DNA: TGTGCCAGCAGCTGGGAGAGCTCTGGAAACACCATATATTTT. Residues: CASSWESSGNTIYF.

The CDR3 DNA reads TGTGCCAGCAGCTTATCTAGCGGGGCCGGACACGAGCAGTACTTC. Protein: CASSLSSGAGHEQYF. V and J are TRBV11-3 and TRBJ2-7; 9 nucleotides agree with TRBD2. Losses at the gene ends were 2 bases for V and 5 bases for J; bases not matched to a gene: 7. Germline assignment: CDR1 SGHNT and CDR2 YENEEA. The CDR3 extends over 15 amino acids.

CDR3: CSARVWSGYTF. The CDR3, as DNA: TGCAGTGCTAGAGTTTGGAGTGGCTACACCTTC. This chain joins TRBV20-1 and TRBJ1-2; D gene uncertain. The CDR3 is made up of 11 amino acids. Germline V gene data show CDR1 as DFQATT and CDR2 as SNEGSKA (reference sequence). V lost 1 base to trimming and J lost 7 bases, with 7 bases between them.

The gene calls are TRBV29-1 and TRBJ2-3; 15 bases agree with TRBD2. The CDR3 is 17 amino acids. CDR1 is SQVTM and CDR2 is ANQGSEA in the germline V gene. The V gene end was trimmed by 4 bases and the J gene end by 2 bases; junction bases not matched to a gene: 7. The CDR3 DNA sequence: TGCAGCGTTGTAGGGTGGACTAGCGGGGGGGACACAGATACGCAGTATTTT. Amino acid sequence: CSVVGWTSGGDTDTQYF.

The chain carries TRBV5-1 and TRBJ1-6; the match to TRBD1 covers 7 bases. The CDR3 contains 16 residues. Germline V gene sequence: CDR1 SGHRS, CDR2 YFSETQ. Losses at the gene ends were 0 bases for V and 7 bases for J; bases not matched to a gene: 7. The CDR3 nucleotides are TGCGCCAGCAGCTTGGTACCGGGGACAGCCAATTCACCCCTCCACTTT. Its translation is CASSLVPGTANSPLHF.

In the case of this clone: Its ends do not fully match the called genes, so a read error is possible. The V call is TRBV9, the J call TRBJ2-7; 8 positions agree with TRBD1. Germline CDR1 SGDLS, CDR2 YYNGEE. The length of the CDR3 is 14 residues. In DNA, the CDR3 is TGTGCCAGCAGCGCAGGCGACAGGGGCTACCAGCAGTACTTC. Translation: CASSAGDRGYQQYF.

The CDR3 loop reads CASSQDVRLAEFF. CDR3 nucleotide sequence: TGCGCCAGCAGCCAAGATGTTCGGCTAGCGGAGTTCTTC. The V call is TRBV4-1, the J call TRBJ2-1; TRBD2 agrees at 7 bases. V gave up 0 bases and J gave up 14 bases; unmatched junction bases: 7. This CDR3 spans 13 amino acids. Germline-derived CDR1 and CDR2 are MGHRA and YSYEKL.

This chain joins TRBV3-1 (or the pseudogene TRBV3-2) and TRBJ1-4; perhaps TRBD1 as D (5 bases). CDR1 is LGHDT, CDR2 YNNKEL, per germline (reference sequence). The CDR3 extends over 14 amino acids. The V end lost 1 base, the J end lost 8 bases, and 11 bases lay between the germline ends. In DNA, the CDR3 is TGTGCCAGCAGCCAAGGTCAGGGTAGAGAAAAACTGTTTTTT. This encodes CASSQGQGREKLFF.